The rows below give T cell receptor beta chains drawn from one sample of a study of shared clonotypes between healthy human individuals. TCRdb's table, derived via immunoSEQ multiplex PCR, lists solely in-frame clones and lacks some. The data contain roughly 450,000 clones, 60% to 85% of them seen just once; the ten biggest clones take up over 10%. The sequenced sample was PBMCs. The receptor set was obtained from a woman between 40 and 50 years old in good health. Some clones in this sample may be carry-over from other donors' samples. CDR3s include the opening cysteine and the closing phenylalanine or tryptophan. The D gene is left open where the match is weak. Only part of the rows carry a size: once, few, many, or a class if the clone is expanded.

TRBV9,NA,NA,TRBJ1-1,CASSRGGSLRGTEAFF,TGTGCCAGCAGTCGAGGAGGGTCCCTCAGGGGCACTGAAGCTTTCTTT
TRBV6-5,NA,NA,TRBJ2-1,CASSYPQEYGNEQFF,TGTGCCAGCAGTTACCCCCAGGAGTATGGCAATGAGCAGTTCTTC
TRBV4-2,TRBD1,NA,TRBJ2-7,CASSLDRSRQYF,TGTGCCAGCAGCTTGGACAGGTCTAGGCAGTACTTC
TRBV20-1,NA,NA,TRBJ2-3,CSAGSTDTQYF,TGCAGTGCTGGTAGCACAGATACGCAGTATTTT
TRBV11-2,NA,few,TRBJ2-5,CASSPEVDQETQYF,TGTGCCAGCAGCCCGGAGGTAGACCAAGAGACCCAGTACTTC
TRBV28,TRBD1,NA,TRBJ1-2,CASSLEQGGSYGYTF,TGTGCCAGCAGTTTGGAGCAGGGGGGCAGCTATGGCTACACCTTC
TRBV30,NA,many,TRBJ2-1,CAWSMGDWGNEQFF,TGTGCCTGGAGTATGGGGGATTGGGGCAATGAGCAGTTCTTC
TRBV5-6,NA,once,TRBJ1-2,CASSFRGGYTF,TGTGCCAGCAGCTTCAGGGGTGGCTACACCTTC
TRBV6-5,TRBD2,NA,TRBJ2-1,CASSRPGLAEGFF,TGTGCCAGCAGTAGGCCGGGACTAGCGGAGGGGTTCTTC
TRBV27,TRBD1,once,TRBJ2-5,CASPKNGTGSEETQYF,TGTGCCAGCCCAAAAAATGGGACAGGGAGTGAGGAGACCCAGTACTTC